These T cell receptor beta chains were read from a single sample in a study of cytomegalovirus exposure and HLA in healthy donors. Profiling relied on immunoSEQ multiplex PCR, and the TCRdb table lists in-frame clones only, not all of them. Found here are under 200,000 clones, 65% to 80% of them singletons; the top ten hold about 3%. Sequencing was carried out using PBMCs. These receptors originate from a woman aged 50 to 60 in good health and CMV-seropositive. The CDR3 runs from the conserved cysteine through the conserved F or W. Each record gives: J gene, V gene, clone size, D gene, CDR3 protein, CDR3 DNA. D genes are given only for firm matches. Rows may omit the clone size; those that give it use once, few, many or a size class.

>TRBJ1-1|TRBV21-1|.|.
CASSPPGWDTEAFF
TGTGCCAGCAGCCCCCCGGGGTGGGACACTGAAGCTTTCTTT
>TRBJ1-6|TRBV19|few|.
CASSIKEVGGNSPLHF
TGTGCCAGTAGTATTAAGGAGGTTGGGGGGAATTCACCCCTCCACTTT
>TRBJ2-1|TRBV18|few|TRBD2
CASSRTSGPSYNEQFF
TGTGCCAGCTCACGAACTAGCGGACCCTCCTACAATGAGCAGTTCTTC
>TRBJ1-3|TRBV18|.|.
CASSPTPGLSGNTIYF
TGTGCCAGCTCACCGACCCCTGGACTCTCTGGAAACACCATATATTTT
>TRBJ2-7|TRBV7-9|few|.
CASSLTGITYEQYF
TGTGCCAGCAGCCTCACAGGTATCACCTACGAGCAGTACTTC
>TRBJ2-6|TRBV7-8|.|TRBD1
CASSLGTGVSGANVLTF
TGTGCCAGCAGCCTCGGGACAGGGGTCTCTGGGGCCAACGTCCTGACTTTC
>TRBJ2-1|TRBV2|few|TRBD2
CASSVGGGASEQFF
TGTGCCAGCAGTGTGGGCGGGGGGGCGAGTGAGCAGTTCTTC
>TRBJ1-5|TRBV5-1|.|TRBD1
CASSPGPGQDQDQPQHF
TGCGCCAGCAGCCCGGGCCCGGGACAGGACCAAGATCAGCCCCAGCATTTT
>TRBJ1-3|TRBV5-4|.|.
CASSFDSGRNTIYF
TGTGCCAGCAGCTTTGACTCCGGGAGAAACACCATATATTTT
>TRBJ1-1|TRBV5-4|.|TRBD1
CASSRDPGTVIGEAFF
TGTGCCAGCAGCAGAGACCCCGGGACAGTGATTGGTGAAGCTTTCTTT
>TRBJ1-1|TRBV5-1|.|.
CASSLSGRGAEAFF
TGCGCCAGCAGCTTGTCAGGGCGTGGGGCTGAAGCTTTCTTT
>TRBJ2-3|TRBV7-2|.|TRBD2
CASSWGGLAGTNTQYF
TGTGCCAGCAGCTGGGGGGGACTAGCGGGAACTAATACGCAGTATTTT
>TRBJ2-3|TRBV9|.|.
CASSVASDPQSAQYF
TGTGCCAGCAGCGTAGCTAGTGATCCCCAAAGCGCGCAGTATTTT
>TRBJ1-2|TRBV5-6|.|TRBD1
CASSADRVDGYTF
TGTGCCAGCAGCGCCGACAGGGTCGATGGCTACACCTTC
>TRBJ1-5|TRBV2|.|.
CASSKESYNQPQHF
TGTGCCAGCAGTAAGGAGTCTTACAATCAGCCCCAGCATTTT
>TRBJ2-5|TRBV7-3|.|.
CASSPTGLQETQYF
TGTGCCAGCAGCCCGACGGGACTGCAAGAGACCCAGTACTTC
>TRBJ1-6|TRBV5-1|few|TRBD1
CASSLEGQGSPLHF
TGCGCCAGCAGCTTGGAGGGACAGGGCTCACCCCTCCACTTT
>TRBJ2-3|TRBV5-1|.|.
CASRMGASSTDTQYF
TGCGCCAGCAGAATGGGGGCTTCTAGCACAGATACGCAGTATTTT
>TRBJ2-1|TRBV10-3|.|TRBD2
CAISLRGVEQFF
TGTGCCATCAGTCTCCGGGGGGTCGAGCAGTTCTTC
>TRBJ1-2|TRBV6-5|.|.
CASRKQVLYGYTF
TGTGCCAGCAGAAAGCAGGTCCTCTATGGCTACACCTTC
>TRBJ1-2|TRBV6-5|.|TRBD1
CASSYSRGQGVGYTF
TGTGCCAGCAGTTACTCGAGGGGACAGGGCGTCGGCTACACCTTC
>TRBJ2-7|TRBV5-1|.|TRBD1
CASSLQGAGYEQYF
TGCGCCAGCAGCTTACAGGGGGCGGGATACGAGCAGTACTTC
>TRBJ2-1|TRBV5-1|.|TRBD2
CASSFSGGQEQFF
TGCGCCAGCAGCTTTAGCGGGGGACAGGAGCAGTTCTTC
>TRBJ1-3|TRBV7-2|.|.
CASSLAPGSGNTIYF
TGTGCCAGCAGCTTAGCGCCAGGCTCTGGAAACACCATATATTTT